The present T cell receptor beta chain was sequenced within a study of cytomegalovirus exposure and HLA in healthy donors. The study's findings and limits: In a later analysis, a missense DCLRE1C variant was linked to TCR beta V- and J-gene trimming.

PCR employed 60 Vbeta and 13 Jbeta primers. The data were produced by immunoSEQ multiplex PCR, yet TCRdb's version contains in-frame clones alone and is incomplete. The repertoire includes more than 95,000 clones, 70% to 80% of them detected once, and around a tenth sits in the top ten. CDR3 length equals 12 residues. In germline, CDR1 is WNHNN, CDR2 SYGVQD (reference sequence). With 2 bases removed from V and 3 bases from J, the gap between germline ends came to 5 bases. Turning to this clone: The antigen is not known.

The chain couples TRBV10-1 to TRBJ2-7; D gene unclear. The sequence was obtained from a woman in her fifties or sixties in good health and CMV-seropositive. Sequenced: PBMCs. The CDR3 DNA reads as TGCGCCAGCAGTGAGGGCGGCTACGAGCAGTACTTC. This codes for CASSEGGYEQYF.